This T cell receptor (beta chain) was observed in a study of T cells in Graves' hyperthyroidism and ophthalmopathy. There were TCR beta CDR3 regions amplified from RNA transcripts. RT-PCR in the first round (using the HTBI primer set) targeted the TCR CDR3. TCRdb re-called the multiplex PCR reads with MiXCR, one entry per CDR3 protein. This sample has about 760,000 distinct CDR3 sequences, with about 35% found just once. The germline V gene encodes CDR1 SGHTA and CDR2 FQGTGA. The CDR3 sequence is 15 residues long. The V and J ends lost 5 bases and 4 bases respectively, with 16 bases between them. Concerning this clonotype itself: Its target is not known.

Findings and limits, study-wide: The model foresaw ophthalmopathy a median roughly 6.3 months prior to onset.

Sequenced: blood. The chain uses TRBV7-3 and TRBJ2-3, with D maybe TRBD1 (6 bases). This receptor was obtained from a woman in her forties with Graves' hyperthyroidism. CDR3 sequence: CASSLNRATPDTQYF. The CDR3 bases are TGTGCCAGCAGCCTAAACAGGGCGACACCAGATACGCAGTATTTT.